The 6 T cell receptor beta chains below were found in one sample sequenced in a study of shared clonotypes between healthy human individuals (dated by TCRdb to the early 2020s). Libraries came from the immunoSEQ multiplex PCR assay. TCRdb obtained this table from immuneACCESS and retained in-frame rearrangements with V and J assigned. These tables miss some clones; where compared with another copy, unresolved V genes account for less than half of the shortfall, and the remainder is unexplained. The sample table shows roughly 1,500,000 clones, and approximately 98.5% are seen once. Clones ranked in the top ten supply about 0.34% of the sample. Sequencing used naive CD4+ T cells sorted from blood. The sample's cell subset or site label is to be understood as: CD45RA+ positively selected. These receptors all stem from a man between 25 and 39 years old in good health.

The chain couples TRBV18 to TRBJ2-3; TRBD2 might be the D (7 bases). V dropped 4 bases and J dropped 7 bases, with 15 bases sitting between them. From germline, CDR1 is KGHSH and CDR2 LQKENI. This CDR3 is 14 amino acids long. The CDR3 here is CASSQLGGDHTQYF. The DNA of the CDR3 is TGTGCCAGCTCACAACTAGGGGGGGATCATACGCAGTATTTT.

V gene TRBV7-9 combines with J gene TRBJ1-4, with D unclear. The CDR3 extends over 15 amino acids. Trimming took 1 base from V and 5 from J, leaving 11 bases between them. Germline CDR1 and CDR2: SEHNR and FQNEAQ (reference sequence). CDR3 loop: CASSLDGRYNEKLFF. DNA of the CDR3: TGTGCCAGCAGCTTAGATGGCAGATACAATGAAAAACTGTTTTTT. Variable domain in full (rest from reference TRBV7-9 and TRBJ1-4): DTGVSQNPRHKITKRGQNVTFRCDPISEHNRLYWYRQTLGQGPEFLTYFQNEAQLEKSRLLSDRFSAERPKGSFSTLEIQRTEQGDSAMYLCASSLDGRYNEKLFFGSGTQLSVL.

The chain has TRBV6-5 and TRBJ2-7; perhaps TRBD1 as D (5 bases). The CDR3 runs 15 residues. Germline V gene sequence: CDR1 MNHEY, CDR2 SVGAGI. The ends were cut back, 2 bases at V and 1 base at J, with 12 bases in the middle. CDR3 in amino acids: CASSYAPDSSYEQYF. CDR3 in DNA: TGTGCCAGCAGTTACGCCCCCGACAGTTCCTACGAGCAGTACTTC.

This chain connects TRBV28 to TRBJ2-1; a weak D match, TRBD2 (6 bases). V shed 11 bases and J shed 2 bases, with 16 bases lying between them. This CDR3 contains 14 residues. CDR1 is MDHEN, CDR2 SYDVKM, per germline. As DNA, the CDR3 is TGTGCCGGGGGGAAGACTGCTCCCTACAATGAGCAGTTCTTC. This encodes CAGGKTAPYNEQFF.

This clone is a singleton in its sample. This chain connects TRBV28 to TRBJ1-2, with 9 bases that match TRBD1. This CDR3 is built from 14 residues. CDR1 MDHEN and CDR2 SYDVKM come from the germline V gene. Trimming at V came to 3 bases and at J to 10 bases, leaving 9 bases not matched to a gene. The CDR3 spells CASSLATGGRTYTF. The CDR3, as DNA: TGTGCCAGCAGTTTGGCGACAGGGGGACGAACCTACACCTTC.

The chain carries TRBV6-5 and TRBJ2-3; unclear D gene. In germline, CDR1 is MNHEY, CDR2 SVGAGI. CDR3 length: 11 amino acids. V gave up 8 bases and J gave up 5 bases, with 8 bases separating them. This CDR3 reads CASGWLDTQYF. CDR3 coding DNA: TGTGCCAGCGGGTGGTTAGATACGCAGTATTTT.